The clone carrying this T cell receptor (beta chain) was counted a few times. Its specificity is not known. The record originates from a study of T-cell memory formation after mild COVID-19. Study findings and constraints: Several responding clones turned up in pre-infection memory, indicating that cross-reactive memory may have taken part.

J lost 4 bases, V lost 4 bases, and 9 bases had no gene match. The CDR3 has 15 residues. Germline V gene data show CDR1 as SGHRS and CDR2 as YFSETQ. cDNA libraries for TCR alpha and TCR beta, carrying sample barcodes and UMIs, came from 5'RACE with constant-segment primers. Each CDR3 protein is one row after TCRdb ran MiXCR on the 5' RACE reads. The sample has approximately 350,000 distinct CDR3 sequences; around 14% are singletons. This chain uses TRBV5-1 with TRBJ2-7; TRBD1 agrees at 9 bases. Sequences were obtained from PBMCs or a T cell subset sorted from them (not recorded which). The sequence derives from a young man who had mild COVID-19 (a few samples of this study predate the infection). Cell type and time point are not known. The chain's CDR3 is CASSQLGQGLYEQYF. The DNA for the CDR3 is TGCGCCAGCAGCCAATTGGGACAGGGCCTATACGAGCAGTACTTC.